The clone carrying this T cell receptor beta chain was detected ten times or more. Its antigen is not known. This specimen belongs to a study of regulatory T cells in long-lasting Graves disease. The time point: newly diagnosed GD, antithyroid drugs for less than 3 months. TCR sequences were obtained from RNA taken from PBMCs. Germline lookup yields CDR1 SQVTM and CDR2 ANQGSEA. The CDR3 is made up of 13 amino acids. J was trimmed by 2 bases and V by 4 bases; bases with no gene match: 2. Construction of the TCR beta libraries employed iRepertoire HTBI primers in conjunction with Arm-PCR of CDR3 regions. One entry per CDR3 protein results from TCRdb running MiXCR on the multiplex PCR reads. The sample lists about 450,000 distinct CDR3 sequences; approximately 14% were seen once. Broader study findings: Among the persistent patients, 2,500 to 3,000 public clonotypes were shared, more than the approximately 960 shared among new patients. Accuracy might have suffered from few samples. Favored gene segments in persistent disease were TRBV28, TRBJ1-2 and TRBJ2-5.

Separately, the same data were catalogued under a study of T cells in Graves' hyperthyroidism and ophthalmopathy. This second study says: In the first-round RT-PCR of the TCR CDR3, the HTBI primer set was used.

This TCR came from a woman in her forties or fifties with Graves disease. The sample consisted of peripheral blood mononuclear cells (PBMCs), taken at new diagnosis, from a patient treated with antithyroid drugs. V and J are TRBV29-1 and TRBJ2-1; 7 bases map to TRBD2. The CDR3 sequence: CSVALAAYNEQFF. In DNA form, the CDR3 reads TGCAGCGTTGCTCTAGCGGCCTACAATGAGCAGTTCTTC.